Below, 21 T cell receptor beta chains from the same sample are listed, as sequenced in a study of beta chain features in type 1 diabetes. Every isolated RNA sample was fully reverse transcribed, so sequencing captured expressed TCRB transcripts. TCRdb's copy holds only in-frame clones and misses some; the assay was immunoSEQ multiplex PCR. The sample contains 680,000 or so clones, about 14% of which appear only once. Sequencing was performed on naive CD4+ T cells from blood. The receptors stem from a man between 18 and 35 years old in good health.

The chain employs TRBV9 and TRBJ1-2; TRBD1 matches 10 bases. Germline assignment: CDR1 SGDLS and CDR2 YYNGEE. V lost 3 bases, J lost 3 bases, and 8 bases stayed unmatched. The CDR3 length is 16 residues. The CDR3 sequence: CASSGRQGARDYGYTF. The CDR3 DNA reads TGTGCCAGCAGCGGAAGACAGGGGGCGCGGGACTATGGCTACACCTTC.

CDR3 DNA sequence: TGTGCCAGCTGGGAGGGGAGACGTACTGAAGCTTTCTTT. This gives the protein CASWEGRRTEAFF. The chain couples TRBV6-5 to TRBJ1-1, with a weak D call TRBD1 (5 bases). Trimming took 8 bases from V and 5 from J, leaving 15 bases between them. The germline V gene encodes CDR1 MNHEY and CDR2 SVGAGI. The CDR3 spans 13 residues.

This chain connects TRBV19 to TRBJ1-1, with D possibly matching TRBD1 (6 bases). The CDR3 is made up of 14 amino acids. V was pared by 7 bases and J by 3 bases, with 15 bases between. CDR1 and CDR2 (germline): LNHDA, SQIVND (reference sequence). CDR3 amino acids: CASTFRTVDTEAFF. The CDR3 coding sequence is TGTGCCAGTACCTTCAGGACAGTTGACACTGAAGCTTTCTTT.

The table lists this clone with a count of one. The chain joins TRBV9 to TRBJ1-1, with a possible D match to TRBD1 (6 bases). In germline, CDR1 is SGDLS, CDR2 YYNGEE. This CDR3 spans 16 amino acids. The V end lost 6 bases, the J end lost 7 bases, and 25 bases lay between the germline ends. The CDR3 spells CASTLGVKQGGNEAFF. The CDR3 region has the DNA TGTGCCAGCACCCTAGGGGTCAAACAGGGTGGTAATGAAGCTTTCTTT.

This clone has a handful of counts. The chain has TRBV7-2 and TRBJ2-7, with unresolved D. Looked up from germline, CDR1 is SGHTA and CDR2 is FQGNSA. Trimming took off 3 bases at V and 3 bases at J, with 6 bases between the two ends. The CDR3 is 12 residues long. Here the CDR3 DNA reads TGTGCCAGCAGCTTTAACAACTACGAGCAGTACTTC. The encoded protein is CASSFNNYEQYF.

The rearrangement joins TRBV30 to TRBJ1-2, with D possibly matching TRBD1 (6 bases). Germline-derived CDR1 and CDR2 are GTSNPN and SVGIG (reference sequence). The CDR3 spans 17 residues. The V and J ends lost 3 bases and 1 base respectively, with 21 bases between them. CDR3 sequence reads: CAWRGPLWGGLNYGYTF. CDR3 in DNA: TGTGCCTGGAGGGGCCCCTTGTGGGGGGGGCTTAACTATGGCTACACCTTC.

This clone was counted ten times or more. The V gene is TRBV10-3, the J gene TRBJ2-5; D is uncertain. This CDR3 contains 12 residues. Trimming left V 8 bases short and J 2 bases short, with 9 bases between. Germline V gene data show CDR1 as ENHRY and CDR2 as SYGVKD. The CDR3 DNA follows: TGTGCCATCCGTAGAGAGCAAGAGACCCAGTACTTC. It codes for CAIRREQETQYF.

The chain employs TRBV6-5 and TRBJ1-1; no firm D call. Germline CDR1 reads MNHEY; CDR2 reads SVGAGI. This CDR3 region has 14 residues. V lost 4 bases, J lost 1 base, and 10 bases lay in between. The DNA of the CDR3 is TGTGCCAGCAGTTCACGAAGAGGGAACACTGAAGCTTTCTTT. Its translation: CASSSRRGNTEAFF.

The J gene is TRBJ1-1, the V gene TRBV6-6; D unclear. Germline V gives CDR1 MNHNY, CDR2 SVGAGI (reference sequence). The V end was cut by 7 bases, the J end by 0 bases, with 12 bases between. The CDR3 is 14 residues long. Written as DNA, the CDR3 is TGTGCCAGCACCAAGGCAGTCATGAACACTGAAGCTTTCTTT. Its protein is CASTKAVMNTEAFF.

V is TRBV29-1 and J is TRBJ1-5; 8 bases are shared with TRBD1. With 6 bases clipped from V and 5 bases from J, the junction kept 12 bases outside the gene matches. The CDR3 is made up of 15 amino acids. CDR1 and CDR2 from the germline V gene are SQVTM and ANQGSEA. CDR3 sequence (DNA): TGCAGCGTGAAACAGGGGACAGGATCTCATCAGCCCCAGCATTTT. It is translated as CSVKQGTGSHQPQHF.

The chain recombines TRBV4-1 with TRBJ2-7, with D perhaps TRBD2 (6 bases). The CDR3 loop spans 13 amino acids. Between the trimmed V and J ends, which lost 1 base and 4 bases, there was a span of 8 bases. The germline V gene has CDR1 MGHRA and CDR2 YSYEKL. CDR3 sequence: CASSQAGVYEQYF. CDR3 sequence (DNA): TGCGCCAGCAGCCAAGCGGGGGTGTACGAGCAGTACTTC.

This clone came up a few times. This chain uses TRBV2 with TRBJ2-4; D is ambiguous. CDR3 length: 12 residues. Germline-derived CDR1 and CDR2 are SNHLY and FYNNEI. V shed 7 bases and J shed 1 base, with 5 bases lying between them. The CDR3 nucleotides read TGTGCCAGCAACATCGCCAAAAACATTCAGTACTTC. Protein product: CASNIAKNIQYF.

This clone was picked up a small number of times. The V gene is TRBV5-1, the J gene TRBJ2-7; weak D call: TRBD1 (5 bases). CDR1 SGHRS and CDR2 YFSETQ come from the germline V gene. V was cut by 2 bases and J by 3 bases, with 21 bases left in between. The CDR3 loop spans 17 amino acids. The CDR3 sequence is CASSFSIGQGEFYEQYF. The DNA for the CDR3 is TGCGCCAGCAGCTTTTCCATAGGCCAGGGCGAATTCTACGAGCAGTACTTC.

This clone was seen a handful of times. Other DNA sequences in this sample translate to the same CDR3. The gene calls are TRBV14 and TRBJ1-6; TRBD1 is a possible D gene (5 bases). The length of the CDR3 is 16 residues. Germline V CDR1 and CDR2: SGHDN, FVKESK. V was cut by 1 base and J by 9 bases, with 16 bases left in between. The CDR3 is CASSQAEGRITSPLHF. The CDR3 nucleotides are TGTGCCAGCAGCCAAGCCGAGGGGCGGATCACTTCACCCCTCCACTTT.

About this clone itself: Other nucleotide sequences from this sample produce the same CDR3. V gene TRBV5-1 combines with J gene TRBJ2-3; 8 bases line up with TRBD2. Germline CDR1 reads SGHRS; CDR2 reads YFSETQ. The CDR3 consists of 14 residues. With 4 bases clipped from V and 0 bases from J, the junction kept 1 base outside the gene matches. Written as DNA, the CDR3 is TGCGCCAGCAGCCCTAGCGGGAGCACAGATACGCAGTATTTT. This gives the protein CASSPSGSTDTQYF.

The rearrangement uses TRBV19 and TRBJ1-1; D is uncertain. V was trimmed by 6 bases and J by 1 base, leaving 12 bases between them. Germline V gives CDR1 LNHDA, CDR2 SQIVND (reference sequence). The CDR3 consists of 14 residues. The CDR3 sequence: CASRRADKNTEAFF. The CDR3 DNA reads TGTGCCAGTAGGAGAGCCGACAAGAACACTGAAGCTTTCTTT.

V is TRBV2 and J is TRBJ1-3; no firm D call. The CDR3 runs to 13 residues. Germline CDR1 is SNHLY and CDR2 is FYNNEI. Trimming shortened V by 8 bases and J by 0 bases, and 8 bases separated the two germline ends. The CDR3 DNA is TGTGCCAGCGCGGAGAACTCTGGAAACACCATATATTTT. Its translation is CASAENSGNTIYF.

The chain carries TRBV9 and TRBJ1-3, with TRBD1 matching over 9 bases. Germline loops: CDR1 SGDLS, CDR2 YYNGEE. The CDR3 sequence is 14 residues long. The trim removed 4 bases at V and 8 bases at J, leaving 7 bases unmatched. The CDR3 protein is CASSPGTGKYTIYF. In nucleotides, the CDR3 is TGTGCCAGCAGCCCTGGGACAGGGAAGTACACCATATATTTT.

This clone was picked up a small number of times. CDR3 nucleotide sequence: TGTGCCATCAGTGAGTTAGCGGGACAGGGAACGAACTATGGCTACACCTTC. Its protein product is CAISELAGQGTNYGYTF. The rearrangement uses TRBV10-3 and TRBJ1-2, with 9 bases aligning to TRBD1. Germline V gene lookup returns CDR1 ENHRY and CDR2 SYGVKD. CDR3 length equals 17 residues. J gave up 2 bases and V 1 base, and 8 bases lay outside the gene matches.

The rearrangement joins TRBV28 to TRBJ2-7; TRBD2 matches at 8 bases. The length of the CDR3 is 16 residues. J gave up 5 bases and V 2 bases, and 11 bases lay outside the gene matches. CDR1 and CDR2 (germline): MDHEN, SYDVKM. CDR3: CASSLIPGTSSHEQYF. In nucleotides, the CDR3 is TGTGCCAGCAGTTTAATTCCCGGGACTAGTTCGCACGAGCAGTACTTC.

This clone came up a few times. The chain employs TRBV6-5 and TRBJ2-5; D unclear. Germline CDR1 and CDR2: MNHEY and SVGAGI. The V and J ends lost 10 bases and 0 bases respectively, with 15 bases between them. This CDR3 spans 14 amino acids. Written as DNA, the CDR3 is TGTGCCACCAGGTATGGGCCGTACCAAGAGACCCAGTACTTC. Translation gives CATRYGPYQETQYF.